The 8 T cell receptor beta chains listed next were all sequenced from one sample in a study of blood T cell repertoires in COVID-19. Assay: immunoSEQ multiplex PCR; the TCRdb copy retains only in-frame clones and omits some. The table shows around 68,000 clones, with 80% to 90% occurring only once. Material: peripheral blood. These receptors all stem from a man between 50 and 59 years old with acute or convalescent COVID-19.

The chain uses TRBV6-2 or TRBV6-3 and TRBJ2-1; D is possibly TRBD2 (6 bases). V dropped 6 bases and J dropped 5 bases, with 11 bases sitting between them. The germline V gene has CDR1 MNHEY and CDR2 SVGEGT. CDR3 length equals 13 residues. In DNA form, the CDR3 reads TGTGCCAGCAGCCGTAGCGGCCACAATGAGCAGTTCTTC. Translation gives CASSRSGHNEQFF.

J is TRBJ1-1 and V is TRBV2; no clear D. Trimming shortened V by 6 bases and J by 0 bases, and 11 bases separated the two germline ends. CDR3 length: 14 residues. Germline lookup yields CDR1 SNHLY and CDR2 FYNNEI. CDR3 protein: CASRFENLNTEAFF. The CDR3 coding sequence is TGTGCCAGCAGATTCGAGAACCTGAACACTGAAGCTTTCTTT.

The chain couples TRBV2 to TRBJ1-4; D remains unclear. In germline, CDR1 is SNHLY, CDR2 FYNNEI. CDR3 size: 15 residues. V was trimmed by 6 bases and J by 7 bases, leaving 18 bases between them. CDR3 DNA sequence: TGTGCCAGCAGGAGGGCGGATGAATCGGGTGAAAAACTGTTTTTT. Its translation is CASRRADESGEKLFF.

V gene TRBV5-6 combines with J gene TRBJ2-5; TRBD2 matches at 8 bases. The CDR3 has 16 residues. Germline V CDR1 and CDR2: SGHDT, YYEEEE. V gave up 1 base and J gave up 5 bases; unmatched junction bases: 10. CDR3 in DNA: TGTGCCAGCAGCTTGCCTCCCGGGAGGGCCTGGGAGACCCAGTACTTC. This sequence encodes CASSLPPGRAWETQYF.

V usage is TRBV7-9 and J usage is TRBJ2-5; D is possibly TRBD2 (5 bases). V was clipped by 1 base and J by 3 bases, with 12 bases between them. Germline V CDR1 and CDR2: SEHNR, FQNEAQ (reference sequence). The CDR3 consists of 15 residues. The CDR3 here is CASSLGEILKETQYF. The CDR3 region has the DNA TGTGCCAGCAGCTTAGGGGAGATTTTAAAAGAGACCCAGTACTTC.

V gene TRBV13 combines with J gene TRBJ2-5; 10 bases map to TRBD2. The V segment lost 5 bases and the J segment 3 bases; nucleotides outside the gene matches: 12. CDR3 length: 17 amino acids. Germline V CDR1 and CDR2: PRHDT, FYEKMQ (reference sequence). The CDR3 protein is CASSPGLAASFEETQYF. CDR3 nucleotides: TGTGCCAGCAGCCCCGGACTAGCGGCCTCATTTGAAGAGACCCAGTACTTC.

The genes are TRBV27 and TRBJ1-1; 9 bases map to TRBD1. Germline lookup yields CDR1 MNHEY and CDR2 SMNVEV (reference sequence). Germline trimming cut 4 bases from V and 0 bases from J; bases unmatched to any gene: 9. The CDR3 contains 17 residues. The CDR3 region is CASSWTGDTVLNTEAFF. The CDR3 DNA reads TGTGCCAGCAGTTGGACAGGGGATACGGTGCTGAACACTGAAGCTTTCTTT.

CDR3 protein: CASNSGTQETQYF. The CDR3 DNA sequence: TGTGCCAGCAACAGCGGGACGCAAGAGACCCAGTACTTC. V and J are TRBV12-3 or TRBV12-4 and TRBJ2-5; 7 nucleotides match TRBD2. The ends lost 7 bases at V and 2 bases at J; junction bases unmatched: 4. The CDR3 has 13 residues.